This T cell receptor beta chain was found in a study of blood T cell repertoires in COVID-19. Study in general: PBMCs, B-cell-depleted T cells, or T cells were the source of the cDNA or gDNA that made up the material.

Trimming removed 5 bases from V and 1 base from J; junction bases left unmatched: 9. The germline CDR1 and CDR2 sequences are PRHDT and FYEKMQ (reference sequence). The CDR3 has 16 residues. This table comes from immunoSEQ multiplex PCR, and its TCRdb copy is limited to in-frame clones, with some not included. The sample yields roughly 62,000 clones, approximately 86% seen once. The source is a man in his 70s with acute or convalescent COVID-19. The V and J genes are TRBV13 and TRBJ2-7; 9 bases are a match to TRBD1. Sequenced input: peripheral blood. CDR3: CASSRKAGTGSYEQYF. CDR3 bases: TGTGCCAGCAGCCGGAAAGCCGGGACAGGGTCCTACGAGCAGTACTTC. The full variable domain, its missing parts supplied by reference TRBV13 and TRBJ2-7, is AAGVIQSPRHLIKEKRETATLKCYPIPRHDTVYWYQQGPGQDPQFLISFYEKMQSDKGSIPDRFSAQQFSDYHSELNMSSLELGDSALYFCASSRKAGTGSYEQYFGPGTRLTVT.